This T cell receptor beta chain was documented in a study of cytomegalovirus exposure and HLA in healthy donors (TCRdb year 2017). In the study overall: An earlier analysis of several hundred of the donors reported approximately 260 Gb of sequence data and 117 million unique TCR beta sequences obtained from about 179 million T cells. All discovery cohort repertoires had been generated on a single sequencing platform. About 300 gigabases of sequencing data and tens of millions of unique TCR sequences were included in an early release covering under 650 HLA-typed donors. A later genetic analysis took genome-wide SNP genotypes for 398 of the 666 donors and used that subset as a discovery cohort. The T cell repertoires of 666 subjects were profiled by immunosequencing and related to cytomegalovirus serostatus. Among some 410 genotyped donors of the cohort, an average of approximately 240,000 unique TCR beta nucleotide sequences were sequenced per donor, around 20% of them non-productive. A later analysis re-analyzed previously published TCR beta repertoires from about 730 donors and added high-resolution HLA genotyping to study TCR occurrence patterns. The study aimed to test whether cataloging public T cell receptors could reveal signatures of past pathogen exposure. The genetic ancestry cluster associated with self-reported Caucasian donors included over 65% of the roughly 400 genotyped donors. Typing coverage differed by locus: A, B, C, DRB1 and DQB1 were typed in roughly 620-630 donors, DQA1 in about 500, DPA1 in approximately 610, and DPB1 in just under 490. Several DR-DQ haplotypes were treated as single units for association and clustering because of strong linkage in the cohort. In the later analysis, no new phenotypic data were used to find candidate immune exposures; instead, reliance was placed on TCR beta sequences and their occurrence across donors. Donor age, sex, ethnicity and CMV serostatus were compiled alongside the repertoire data. Along with the roughly 670-subject first cohort, a separate validation cohort of 120 different subjects was used. To predict cytomegalovirus infection status, the study brought together high-throughput TCR immunosequencing, statistical association of individual TCRs with disease status, and machine learning. In an earlier analysis of over 550 of the donors, high-throughput TCR beta sequencing was used to judge whether each TCR beta V gene segment behaved as functional or pseudogenic. HLA typing included class I and class II loci at four-digit resolution. Findings and caveats that apply to the study as a whole: Because HLA typing was unavailable for some donors at each locus, only the typed subset was used in association tests. Linkage disequilibrium might explain the correlated functional status among segregating V segments, but an unknown experimental factor could not be excluded. In a later genetic analysis, a missense DCLRE1C variant was associated with V-gene and J-gene trimming of TCR beta chains, and the association was replicated in an independent cohort. Because counts were too low, around 18 rarely observed V segments, including chromosome 9 orphons, were left out of the earlier analysis of about 620 of the donors. A later analysis reported that several top co-occurrence clusters appeared linked to parvovirus B19, influenza, CMV and Epstein-Barr virus. For the cohort, immune exposure information was limited to CMV serostatus. When HLA alleles, especially DR and DQ, strongly co-occurred, TCR associations were difficult to assign to individual alleles. Roughly uniform sequencing depth across donors was assumed in presence/absence analyses, although this assumption may not hold. A further reported finding was that TCR beta sequences accurately predicted the HLA-A and HLA-B alleles for most subjects in the first cohort. The sequencing pipeline was judged likely to have produced a cluster of highly shared sequence variants as a technical artifact. In a later analysis, HLA-associated TCR beta chains showed more clonal expansion and lower generation probabilities than non-associated chains that were equally common. A later genetic analysis reported fewer N-insertions in productive TCRs among donors in an Asian-associated ancestry cluster than the roughly 720-donor mean. Most TCR sequences were observed very rarely across donors, whereas some public TCRs were present in many individuals. Some IMGT-functional V segments, including TRBV6-2 and TRBV6-3, could not be distinguished by the 87-base-pair reads and were therefore excluded. The authors suggested that the approach could potentially be generalized to other disease states and immunological phenotypes. The study listed approximately 150 TCR beta chains as associated with cytomegalovirus. Broadly in line with IMGT annotations, most TCR beta V segments showed up in productive rearrangements about 90% or about 30% of the time in an earlier analysis of around 550 of the donors. Only TCR beta chains were sequenced in this cohort, and the absence of alpha or paired-chain data limited detectable features. According to a later analysis, most CMV-associated TCR beta chains appeared to be HLA-restricted, and the HLA associations seemed to be driven largely by CMV exposure. Cytomegalovirus status was reported to be diagnosed by the classifier with high specificity and sensitivity in both the original and validation cohorts. In a later analysis, TCR association rates were found to vary across HLA loci, with the most associated TCRs seen for DRB1 alleles and the fewest for HLA-C alleles. A few of the identified cytomegalovirus-associated TCR beta chains were confirmed in vitro to be specific for cytomegalovirus antigens. Specific HLA alleles were associated with 18,000 or so TCR beta sequences at a false discovery rate of 0.05 in a later analysis.

In total, 600 or so healthy bone marrow donors made up the cohort. At the time of sampling, every cohort member was nominally healthy, though immune exposures that went unrecorded were likely present. The donor tested CMV seronegative and was one of the 352 seronegative cohort members. Every donor gave a peripheral blood sample, and the peripheral blood mononuclear cells from that sample were used for TCR beta sequencing. The Qiagen DNeasy Blood Extraction Kit was used to extract genomic DNA from the blood cell samples. Libraries were built with the immunoSEQ multiplex PCR assay. For the multiplex PCR, a mixture combining 60 forward primers for TCR Vbeta segments and 13 reverse primers for TCR Jbeta segments was used. The CDR3 region of rearranged TCR beta genes was amplified from genomic DNA by a multiplex PCR assay. The Illumina HiSeq System was used to sequence the amplified TCR beta libraries as 87-base-pair reads. In the authors' own workflow: A later analysis tallied 75 million to 85 million unique TCR beta chains across the 666 repertoires, and about 12 million of those chains were shared by two or more donors. Raw reads were error-corrected and collapsed into unique sequences with a nearest-neighbor algorithm that merged closely related sequences to remove PCR and sequencing errors. V, D and J gene segments were assigned by aligning CDR3 sequences to IMGT reference sequences. For a sequence to be retained, a match of at least six nucleotides was required to both a V gene segment and a J gene segment. Rearrangements were called productive when the CDR3 lacked stop codons and stayed in frame with V and J; all others were non-productive. CDR3 was defined according to IMGT convention as the region running from the second conserved V-encoded cysteine to the conserved J-encoded phenylalanine. The earlier analysis of about 560 of the donors excluded any sequence lacking an unambiguous match to a single V gene segment. An earlier analysis of around 600 of the donors classified V segments as functional when productive rearrangements were above 56.7% and as segregating when the standard deviation between donors was above 5%. A statistical classification framework was developed to diagnose cytomegalovirus status using the catalog of TCR beta chain sequences. A later analysis assigned V and J genes by comparing TCR nucleotide sequences with IMGT/GENE-DB human TR gene sequences. A later analysis assigned CDR3 sequences and most-parsimonious VDJ recombination scenarios with the TCRdist pipeline. In a later analysis, each TCR beta chain was defined by its CDR3 amino acid sequence together with its V-gene family, and reads without a unique V-gene family were excluded. In a later analysis, 550 to 650 highly shared, low-generation-probability nucleotide sequences were removed to address suspected cross-contamination and a sequencing artifact. In a later analysis, a clonal expansion index was calculated for each public chain from normalized within-repertoire ranks of inferred template counts. A later analysis computed generation probabilities with a VDJ recombination model fitted to out-of-frame rearrangements, and checked the results against IGoR. A later analysis scored TCR-TCR, TCR-HLA and TCR-CMV co-occurrence with hypergeometric tests, applying a repertoire-size bias correction to TCR pairs. False discovery rates were estimated in a later analysis by permuting HLA or CMV assignments 20 times. In a later analysis, co-occurring TCRs were grouped with DBSCAN, and TCRdist sequence similarity was added when clustering was performed within HLA-allele-positive subsets. Co-occurrence clustering excluded repertoires with fewer than 30,000 or more than 120,000 public chains, plus five with anomalous nucleotide sharing. Imported from immuneACCESS, the table was reduced by TCRdb to in-frame sequences with V and J called. These copies leave out some clones; in studies compared against another copy, an unresolved V gene accounts for under half, and the cause of the remainder is not known. V and J calls and clone size are as listed in that table; D and trimming were resolved from the DNA. For this sample there are 100,000 to 150,000 clones; 81% appear just once. The ten largest clones capture less than 2.5% of the sample.

The CDR3 covers 13 residues, taking in both the cysteine and the phenylalanine. The sequence is cut down to CDR3 DNA, 39 bases in frame from base 1. Trimming at the junction amounts to 8 bases on V and 3 bases on J, and the germline ends lie 12 bases apart. Sequences WNHNN (CDR1) and SYGVQD (CDR2) are obtained from the germline V gene (reference sequence). About this clone itself: Its specific antigen is unknown. Within one base of it there is no much larger clone, and no base qualities were kept.

The material sequenced was PBMCs. The chain employs TRBV10-1 and TRBJ2-3, and possibly TRBD1, on 6 matching bases. The receptor comes from a woman aged 40 to 50 in good health and CMV-seronegative. The DNA sequence is TGCGCCAGCGCTGGAAGGGGGACAGATACGCAGTATTTT. Translated, it reads CASAGRGTDTQYF.